Below are 22 T cell receptor beta chains sequenced from a single sample in a study of cytomegalovirus exposure and HLA in healthy donors. The PCR made use of 60 Vbeta and 13 Jbeta primers. Assay used: immunoSEQ multiplex PCR; TCRdb lists only in-frame clones, some missing. The table lists 85,000 to 110,000 clones, roughly 66% of them singletons. Sequenced: PBMCs. These receptors all stem from a woman in her fifties or sixties in good health and CMV-seronegative.

A single count supports this clone. The chain combines TRBV27 with TRBJ1-2, with a possible D match to TRBD1 (6 bases). V was trimmed by 6 bases and J by 5 bases, leaving 16 bases between them. This CDR3 comprises 14 residues. Germline V gene lookup returns CDR1 MNHEY and CDR2 SMNVEV (reference sequence). In DNA form, the CDR3 reads TGTGCCAGCAGGAGTGGGGGCCTGTGGTATGGCTACACCTTC. This sequence encodes CASRSGGLWYGYTF.

The gene calls are TRBV5-4 and TRBJ2-3; D remains ambiguous. CDR3 length equals 11 residues. V was trimmed by 6 bases and J by 6 bases, leaving 8 bases between them. Germline CDR1 is SGHNT and CDR2 is YYREEE (reference sequence). The CDR3 region has the DNA TGTGCCAGCAACCTAGGTGATACGCAGTATTTT. It translates to CASNLGDTQYF. Combining the CDR3 with reference TRBV5-4 and TRBJ2-3 gives the whole variable domain ETGVTQSPTHLIKTRGQQVTLRCSSQSGHNTVSWYQQALGQGPQFIFQYYREEENGRGNFPPRFSGLQFPNYSSELNVNALELDDSALYLCASNLGDTQYFGPGTRLTVL.

The V gene is TRBV11-2, the J gene TRBJ2-7; TRBD2 is a possible D gene (5 bases). Trimming shortened V by 3 bases and J by 3 bases, and 12 bases separated the two germline ends. CDR3 length equals 14 residues. Germline-derived CDR1 and CDR2 are SGHAT and FQNNGV. CDR3 sequence reads: CASSLRASRYEQYF. Written as DNA, the CDR3 is TGTGCCAGCAGCTTGCGGGCCAGCCGCTACGAGCAGTACTTC.

The J gene is TRBJ1-6, the V gene TRBV7-6, with 7 bases lining up with TRBD1. V trimming: 5 bases; J trimming: 7 bases; junction bases outside the gene matches: 5. Germline V gives CDR1 SGHVS, CDR2 FNYEAQ. This CDR3 comprises 14 residues. This CDR3 is CASSQRGLNSPLHF. The DNA of the CDR3 is TGTGCCAGCAGCCAAAGGGGGCTGAATTCACCCCTCCACTTT.

The chain is built from TRBV7-2 and TRBJ2-7, with 8 bases aligning to TRBD2. V lost 4 bases, J lost 2 bases, and 7 bases stayed unmatched. The CDR3 is 15 amino acids. Per the germline V gene, CDR1 is SGHTA and CDR2 is FQGNSA. The CDR3 loop is CASSSTSGPAYEQYF. The CDR3 nucleotides read TGTGCCAGCAGCTCAACTAGCGGCCCCGCCTACGAGCAGTACTTC. Full variable domain (remainder filled in from reference TRBV7-2 and TRBJ2-7): GAGVSQSPSNKVTEKGKDVELRCDPISGHTALYWYRQSLGQGLEFLIYFQGNSAPDKSGLPSDRFSAERTGGSVSTLTIQRTQQEDSAVYLCASSSTSGPAYEQYFGPGTRLTVT.

The V call is TRBV29-1, the J call TRBJ2-1, with no clear D. The CDR3 covers 11 residues. The germline V gene has CDR1 SQVTM and CDR2 ANQGSEA. With 3 bases removed from V and 5 bases from J, the gap between germline ends came to 5 bases. CDR3 loop: CSVDKNNEQFF. The CDR3 DNA follows: TGCAGCGTTGACAAAAACAATGAGCAGTTCTTC.

This clone was found a few times. The rearrangement links TRBV29-1 to TRBJ1-2; possibly TRBD1 for D (5 bases). Trimming removed 1 base at V and 12 bases at J, with 15 bases between. In germline, CDR1 is SQVTM, CDR2 ANQGSEA. This CDR3 is 12 amino acids long. In DNA, the CDR3 is TGCAGCGTTGAAGGACAGTTCTATGGGGACACCTTC. This codes for CSVEGQFYGDTF.

This clone was seen just once. The chain is built from TRBV20-1 and TRBJ1-2, with a weak D call TRBD1 (5 bases). V lost 6 bases to trimming and J lost 7 bases, with 12 bases between them. This CDR3 has 11 residues. CDR1 is DFQATT, CDR2 SNEGSKA, per germline (reference sequence). This CDR3 is CSALREGGYTF. The DNA of the CDR3 is TGCAGTGCGCTCAGGGAGGGTGGCTACACCTTC.

This clone has a handful of counts. The same CDR3 arises from other DNA sequences in this sample as well. V gene TRBV7-3 combines with J gene TRBJ2-1; TRBD2 aligns across 7 bases. V dropped 4 bases and J dropped 1; count of bases not matched to a gene: 4. Germline V gene lookup returns CDR1 SGHTA and CDR2 FQGTGA. This CDR3 comprises 15 residues. The CDR3 spells CASSSSSGSYNEQFF. Written as DNA, the CDR3 is TGTGCCAGCAGCTCCTCTAGCGGTTCCTACAATGAGCAGTTCTTC.

V gene TRBV15 combines with J gene TRBJ2-1; perhaps TRBD1 as D (6 bases). Germline V gene sequence: CDR1 LNHNV, CDR2 YYDKDF (reference sequence). This CDR3 spans 13 amino acids. Trimming shortened V by 0 bases and J by 10 bases, and 10 bases separated the two germline ends. The CDR3 sequence: CATSRDLGGEQFF. For the CDR3, the DNA is TGTGCCACCAGCAGAGACTTAGGGGGAGAGCAGTTCTTC.

The chain uses TRBV28 and TRBJ1-3; 7 bases line up with TRBD1. Germline V gene data show CDR1 as MDHEN and CDR2 as SYDVKM. The CDR3 sequence is 15 residues long. V shed 7 bases and J 4 bases; nucleotides not matched to a gene: 10. The CDR3 DNA follows: TGTGCCAGCAACTTCGGAGGGGGCTCCGGAAACACCATATATTTT. As protein: CASNFGGGSGNTIYF.

The chain carries TRBV6-6 and TRBJ2-5, with TRBD1 identical over 7 bases. Germline V lookup: CDR1 MNHNY, CDR2 SVGAGI (reference sequence). CDR3 size: 15 residues. J lost 2 bases, V lost 8 bases, and 11 bases had no gene match. DNA of the CDR3: TGTGCCAGCTTGTACCTGCGCAGGGGGCAAGAGACCCAGTACTTC. Its translation: CASLYLRRGQETQYF.

The chain has TRBV7-2 and TRBJ2-5, with D perhaps TRBD2 (6 bases). Germline V CDR1 and CDR2: SGHTA, FQGNSA. The CDR3 extends over 15 amino acids. V was trimmed by 5 bases and J by 2 bases, leaving 15 bases between them. The chain's CDR3 is CASSPTGVTQETQYF. In nucleotides, the CDR3 is TGTGCCAGCAGCCCGACGGGGGTAACGCAAGAGACCCAGTACTTC. The full variable domain, completed using reference TRBV7-2 and TRBJ2-5, is GAGVSQSPSNKVTEKGKDVELRCDPISGHTALYWYRQSLGQGLEFLIYFQGNSAPDKSGLPSDRFSAERTGGSVSTLTIQRTQQEDSAVYLCASSPTGVTQETQYFGPGTRLLVL.

This rearrangement joins TRBV6-5 to TRBJ1-2; TRBD1 matches 8 bases. Germline values: CDR1 MNHEY, CDR2 SVGAGI. The trim removed 1 base at V and 4 bases at J, leaving 5 bases unmatched. This CDR3 comprises 15 residues. In DNA, the CDR3 is TGTGCCAGCAGTTACTTAAGCACAGGGGGCTATGGCTACACCTTC. Translating it yields CASSYLSTGGYGYTF.

The chain uses TRBV7-9 and TRBJ2-1, with 8 positions matching TRBD2. The CDR3 consists of 14 residues. After removal of 2 bases from V and 8 bases from J, the junction contained 5 bases not matched to a gene. Germline V gene lookup returns CDR1 SEHNR and CDR2 FQNEAQ (reference sequence). For the CDR3, the DNA is TGTGCCAGCAGCTTAATCCGGGAGGGCGATGAGCAGTTCTTC. As protein: CASSLIREGDEQFF. Using reference TRBV7-9 and TRBJ2-1 for the parts outside the CDR3, the full variable domain is DTGVSQNPRHKITKRGQNVTFRCDPISEHNRLYWYRQTLGQGPEFLTYFQNEAQLEKSRLLSDRFSAERPKGSFSTLEIQRTEQGDSAMYLCASSLIREGDEQFFGPGTRLTVL.

This clone was counted once. The chain joins TRBV5-1 to TRBJ1-1; D unclear. The CDR3 totals 12 residues. Germline V gene sequence: CDR1 SGHRS, CDR2 YFSETQ. V was cut by 3 bases and J by 1 base, with 4 bases left in between. The CDR3 spells CASSSRNTEAFF. The CDR3 bases are TGCGCCAGCAGCTCGCGGAACACTGAAGCTTTCTTT.

This chain uses TRBV19 with TRBJ1-2, with D possibly being TRBD1 (5 bases). This CDR3 has 12 amino acids. Trimming removed 5 bases from V and 8 bases from J, with 12 bases in between. The germline V gene has CDR1 LNHDA and CDR2 SQIVND (reference sequence). As DNA, the CDR3 is TGTGCCAGTAGTGTCCTCGGGGGAGGCTACACCTTC. Protein: CASSVLGGGYTF.

The chain couples TRBV5-4 to TRBJ1-1; perhaps TRBD1 as D (6 bases). V was trimmed by 4 bases and J by 1 base, leaving 11 bases between them. Germline-derived CDR1 and CDR2 are SGHNT and YYREEE (reference sequence). This CDR3 has 14 amino acids. In DNA, the CDR3 is TGTGCCAGCAGCGGAACGACAGGGAACACTGAAGCTTTCTTT. Its translation: CASSGTTGNTEAFF.

As DNA, the CDR3 is TGTGCCAGCAGCAAACGACTCGTTGGACAGGGGAAGGATGATACGCAGTATTTT. Translation gives CASSKRLVGQGKDDTQYF. The gene calls are TRBV7-6 and TRBJ2-3; 9 bases fit TRBD1. The germline V gene has CDR1 SGHVS and CDR2 FNYEAQ. The CDR3 has 18 amino acids. Losses at the gene ends were 5 bases for V and 6 bases for J; bases not matched to a gene: 18.

Comments on this clone: A junction boundary mismatches the germline segment, possibly from a read error. This rearrangement joins TRBV7-7 to TRBJ1-1; perhaps TRBD1 as D (6 bases). The CDR3 length is 15 residues. Germline V lookup: CDR1 SSHAT, CDR2 FNYEAQ (reference sequence). The CDR3, as DNA: TGTGCTAGCAGCTTAGCGCATCGGGGGGCCACTGAAGCTTTCTTT. Translating gives CASSLAHRGATEAFF.

The chain couples TRBV4-2 to TRBJ2-2; 8 bases line up with TRBD2. The CDR3 consists of 18 residues. The V gene's germline CDR1 is LGHNA and CDR2 YNFKEQ. Trimming cost V 4 bases and J 0 bases; bases outside gene matches: 10. The CDR3 DNA follows: TGTGCCAGCAGCCCCGGGGACTCGCGGGAGGCGAACACCGGGGAGCTGTTTTTT. Protein sequence: CASSPGDSREANTGELFF.

J is TRBJ2-7 and V is TRBV5-4, with TRBD2 as a possible D gene (5 bases). Between the trimmed V and J ends, which lost 4 bases and 5 bases, there was a span of 16 bases. CDR1 SGHNT and CDR2 YYREEE come from the germline V gene (reference sequence). This CDR3 has 14 amino acids. The DNA of the CDR3 is TGTGCCAGCAGCCATGAGGGCCTTAAGCACGAGCAGTACTTC. Protein product: CASSHEGLKHEQYF.